The 31 T cell receptor beta chains below all came from one sample that was sequenced in a study of prognosis after radiotherapy for stage I lung cancer. TCR beta CDR3 amplification from genomic DNA was performed by two-round multiplex PCR. TRBV and TRBJ genes each had their own specific primers in first-round PCR. TCRdb used MiXCR to reprocess the multiplex PCR reads, holding one entry per CDR3 protein. The profile shows roughly 26,000 distinct CDR3 sequences, around 32% of them singletons. The source was PBMCs, collected before or after stereotactic body radiation therapy (not recorded which). All receptors derive from a donor older than 45 with non-small cell lung cancer.

Ten or more counts support this clonotype. V and J are TRBV19 and TRBJ1-2, with D possibly being TRBD1 (6 bases). The CDR3 extends over 12 amino acids. V dropped 7 bases and J dropped 8 bases, with 14 bases sitting between them. Per the germline V gene, CDR1 is LNHDA and CDR2 is SQIVND (reference sequence). The DNA of the CDR3 is TGTGCCAGTACCCTGGGGGCGTTCGGCTACACCTTC. Encoded protein: CASTLGAFGYTF.

This chain links TRBV6-9 with TRBJ1-1; D unresolved. Trimming removed 3 bases at V and 6 bases at J, with 8 bases between. Germline V lookup: CDR1 MNHGY, CDR2 SVAAGI. This CDR3 region has 12 residues. CDR3 nucleotides: TGTGCCAGCAGTTACCGTGGGGCTGAAGCTTTCTTT. Translated, it gives CASSYRGAEAFF.

This clonotype was counted at least ten times. V usage is TRBV2 and J usage is TRBJ2-3, with D tentatively TRBD2 (6 bases). The CDR3 totals 15 residues. The germline V and J ends were trimmed by 2 bases and 2 bases, with 11 bases remaining between them. Germline values: CDR1 SNHLY, CDR2 FYNNEI. Here the CDR3 reads CASSERAGFTDTQYF. CDR3 nucleotide sequence: TGTGCCAGCAGTGAACGAGCGGGCTTCACAGATACGCAGTATTTT.

A note on this clonotype: Germline and junction disagree at one end, which may indicate a read error. V usage is TRBV6-1 and J usage is TRBJ2-7; 9 positions match TRBD2. Germline V gene lookup returns CDR1 MNHNS and CDR2 SASEGT. The CDR3 has 11 residues. CDR3: CTSSGTSHSDF. CDR3 nucleotides: TGTACCAGCAGTGGGACTAGCCATAGTGACTTC.

This clonotype was recorded many times. The chain joins TRBV28 to TRBJ2-4; 12 nucleotides line up with TRBD2. Looked up from germline, CDR1 is MDHEN and CDR2 is SYDVKM. The CDR3 is made up of 17 amino acids. The trim removed 5 bases at V and 4 bases at J, leaving 9 bases unmatched. CDR3 sequence reads: CASSLHRLAGVKNIQYF. The CDR3 nucleotides are TGTGCCAGCAGTCTTCACAGACTAGCGGGAGTTAAAAACATTCAGTACTTC.

Remarks on this clonotype: It may be a read error: a sequence one base away is much more abundant. The V gene is TRBV5-1, the J gene TRBJ2-3, with TRBD2 matching 10 bases. The CDR3 loop spans 16 amino acids. V shed 0 bases, J shed 4 bases, and the junction held 5 bases outside the gene matches. Looked up from germline, CDR1 is SGHRS and CDR2 is YFSETQ. CDR3 in amino acids: CASSLGTSGYADTQYF. DNA for the CDR3: TGCGCCAGCAGCTTGGGGACTAGCGGTTACGCAGATACGCAGTATTTT.

Of note for this clonotype: This may come from a read error, since a much larger clone is one base off. This rearrangement joins TRBV6-1 to TRBJ1-2; 7 positions agree with TRBD1. Germline CDR1 reads MNHNS; CDR2 reads SASEGT. After removal of 5 bases from V and 6 bases from J, the junction contained 12 bases not matched to a gene. The CDR3 totals 15 residues. The CDR3, as DNA: TGTGCCAGCAGTCAACTTTCCGAAGGGGGCCATGGCTACACCTTC. Translated, it gives CASSQLSEGGHGYTF.

This clonotype has more than one count but fewer than ten. This sequence joins TRBV9 and TRBJ1-4, with D perhaps matching TRBD1 (5 bases). Germline loops: CDR1 SGDLS, CDR2 YYNGEE. V was cut by 0 bases and J by 8 bases, with 14 bases left in between. This CDR3 has 15 amino acids. CDR3: CASSVAQGGQEKLFF. Here the CDR3 DNA reads TGTGCCAGCAGCGTAGCCCAGGGAGGGCAGGAAAAACTGTTTTTT.

This clonotype was detected ten times or more. CDR3 protein: CASSGQGWVDTQYF. CDR3 nucleotides: TGTGCCAGTAGTGGACAGGGTTGGGTAGATACGCAGTATTTT. This chain connects TRBV19 to TRBJ2-3; 8 positions match TRBD1. Unmatched junction bases numbered 6, after V lost 5 bases and J lost 5 bases. This CDR3 spans 14 amino acids. Looked up from germline, CDR1 is LNHDA and CDR2 is SQIVND (reference sequence).

Ten or more counts support this clonotype. The genes are TRBV19 and TRBJ2-3; the match to TRBD2 covers 8 bases. Trimming removed 3 bases from V and 2 bases from J; junction bases left unmatched: 4. The CDR3 spans 15 residues. Per germline, CDR1 LNHDA and CDR2 SQIVND (reference sequence). The CDR3 bases are TGTGCCAGTAGTATGGTAGCGGGATACACAGATACGCAGTATTTT. Protein: CASSMVAGYTDTQYF.

This clonotype is a singleton in its sample. This chain connects TRBV7-3 to TRBJ2-1; D is possibly TRBD2 (5 bases). The CDR3 length is 14 residues. Trimming cost V 4 bases and J 6 bases, with 13 bases left between them. The germline CDR1 and CDR2 sequences are SGHTA and FQGTGA. The CDR3, as DNA: TGTGCCAGCAGCTCCAGCCCGGGGATCAATGAGCAGTTCTTC. Protein: CASSSSPGINEQFF.

This clonotype showed up many times. The chain joins TRBV20-1 to TRBJ2-7, with D perhaps TRBD1 or TRBD2 (5 bases each). Germline values: CDR1 DFQATT, CDR2 SNEGSKA (reference sequence). This CDR3 spans 14 amino acids. Trimming pared 0 bases from V and 0 bases from J, leaving 9 bases between. The CDR3 region is CSARDQGTSYEQYF. CDR3 DNA: TGCAGTGCTAGAGATCAAGGGACCTCCTACGAGCAGTACTTC.

This clonotype was seen repeatedly, ten times or more. The chain carries TRBV6-1 and TRBJ2-3; the match to TRBD1 covers 10 bases. Trimming cost V 5 bases and J 3 bases; bases outside gene matches: 8. CDR3 length: 16 residues. Germline CDR1 and CDR2: MNHNS and SASEGT. This CDR3 reads CASSQNPGQGTDTQYF. The CDR3 DNA follows: TGTGCCAGCAGTCAAAATCCGGGACAGGGGACAGATACGCAGTATTTT.

This clonotype was counted many times. V usage is TRBV5-1 and J usage is TRBJ2-7; TRBD1 agrees at 12 bases. Germline CDR1 is SGHRS and CDR2 is YFSETQ. This CDR3 spans 17 amino acids. With V trimmed by 6 bases and J by 6 bases, 16 bases remained unmatched. The chain's CDR3 is CASTNAQLGQGAPEQYF. As DNA, the CDR3 is TGCGCCAGCACCAACGCTCAGCTGGGACAGGGGGCCCCCGAGCAGTACTTC.

This clonotype was observed at least ten times. V gene TRBV5-4 combines with J gene TRBJ2-1, with TRBD1 matching over 9 bases. CDR3 length equals 15 residues. Looked up from germline, CDR1 is SGHNT and CDR2 is YYREEE (reference sequence). V shed 0 bases and J 5 bases; nucleotides not matched to a gene: 3. The CDR3 DNA reads TGTGCCAGCAGCTTGGGGGACAGGGATAACAATGAGCAGTTCTTC. Its protein product is CASSLGDRDNNEQFF.

This clonotype was seen many times. This chain links TRBV2 with TRBJ2-7, with D unresolved. Germline values: CDR1 SNHLY, CDR2 FYNNEI. With 7 bases removed from V and 5 bases from J, the gap between germline ends came to 6 bases. The CDR3 is made up of 10 amino acids. The DNA for the CDR3 is TGTGCCAGCAAGCTACACGAGCAGTACTTC. Amino acid sequence: CASKLHEQYF.

In this sample, this clonotype turned up many times. This rearrangement joins TRBV7-9 to TRBJ1-1; the D gene is possibly TRBD1 (6 bases). V lost 5 bases, J lost 0 bases, and 13 bases lay in between. Germline loops: CDR1 SEHNR, CDR2 FQNEAQ (reference sequence). This CDR3 contains 15 residues. The CDR3: CASSHRANMNTEAFF. The CDR3 nucleotides read TGTGCCAGCAGCCACAGGGCGAACATGAACACTGAAGCTTTCTTT.

This sequence joins TRBV4-1 and TRBJ1-5; D is uncertain. The CDR3 totals 15 residues. The V end was cut by 4 bases, the J end by 4 bases, with 14 bases between. Germline V gene sequence: CDR1 MGHRA, CDR2 YSYEKL. CDR3 coding DNA: TGCGCCAGCAGCCCCCTTCTGAAGAATAATCAGCCCCAGCATTTT. Its translation is CASSPLLKNNQPQHF.

This clonotype was counted a few times. This probably arose from a read error, given a far larger clone one base away. The CDR3 here is CASSQQGQGISDTQYF. The CDR3, as DNA: TGTGCCAGCAGCCAACAGGGACAGGGGATATCAGATACGCAGTATTTT. This rearrangement joins TRBV6-2 or TRBV6-3 to TRBJ2-3; TRBD1 matches at 10 bases. Germline values: CDR1 MNHEY, CDR2 SVGEGT. The CDR3 is 16 amino acids. Unmatched junction bases numbered 10, after V lost 6 bases and J lost 4 bases.

The chain has TRBV20-1 and TRBJ2-7, with 14 positions matching TRBD2. The CDR3 is made up of 13 amino acids. V lost 5 bases, J lost 12 bases, and 9 bases stayed unmatched. Germline V gives CDR1 DFQATT, CDR2 SNEGSKA (reference sequence). CDR3 DNA: TGCAGTGCTGCCTATGGGACTAGCGGGAGTTCGTACTTC. As protein: CSAAYGTSGSSYF.

Note on this clonotype: A much larger clone lies a single base off, so this may be a read error. Written as DNA, the CDR3 is TGTGCCAGCAGTTACTCGATGGGACAGGGCTATGGCCACACCTTC. Encoded protein: CASSYSMGQGYGHTF. The genes are TRBV6-2 or TRBV6-3 and TRBJ1-2, with 9 bases identical to TRBD1. Germline V lookup: CDR1 MNHEY, CDR2 SVGEGT. The CDR3 extends over 15 amino acids.

This clonotype came up many times. The gene calls are TRBV5-1 and TRBJ2-3; 10 nucleotides agree with TRBD2. Germline lookup yields CDR1 SGHRS and CDR2 YFSETQ. J lost 2 bases, V lost 0 bases, and 3 bases had no gene match. The CDR3 has 16 amino acids. As DNA, the CDR3 is TGCGCCAGCAGCTTGGGGACTAGCGGTTACACAGATACGCAGTATTTT. This translates into CASSLGTSGYTDTQYF.

This chain connects TRBV5-4 to TRBJ2-1; a weak D match, TRBD2 (6 bases). V shed 3 bases and J shed 1 base, with 14 bases lying between them. Germline V gene sequence: CDR1 SGHNT, CDR2 YYREEE (reference sequence). The CDR3 runs 16 residues. CDR3 nucleotide sequence: TGTGCCAGCAGCTCCGGAGGGTCCGGGTCCTACAATGAGCAGTTCTTC. Translation: CASSSGGSGSYNEQFF.

This clonotype appeared many times. The V and J genes are TRBV11-2 and TRBJ2-7; 9 nucleotides align to TRBD1. The CDR3 has 17 residues. CDR1 SGHAT and CDR2 FQNNGV come from the germline V gene. Losses at the gene ends were 6 bases for V and 1 base for J; bases not matched to a gene: 13. CDR3 region: CASSPFIPGQGSYEQYF. As DNA, the CDR3 is TGTGCCAGCAGTCCTTTTATTCCGGGACAGGGATCCTACGAGCAGTACTTC. Complete variable domain (other parts from reference TRBV11-2 and TRBJ2-7): EAGVAQSPRYKIIEKRQSVAFWCNPISGHATLYWYQQILGQGPKLLIQFQNNGVVDDSQLPKDRFSAERLKGVDSTLKIQPAKLEDSAVYLCASSPFIPGQGSYEQYFGPGTRLTVT.

The chain joins TRBV27 to TRBJ2-7; 9 bases fit TRBD2. With V trimmed by 0 bases and J by 4 bases, 13 bases remained unmatched. Germline V gene sequence: CDR1 MNHEY, CDR2 SMNVEV (reference sequence). CDR3 size: 18 residues. In DNA form, the CDR3 reads TGTGCCAGCAGTTTATCTGGACTAGCGTGGATTAAGGCATACGAGCAGTACTTC. Its protein product is CASSLSGLAWIKAYEQYF.

This clonotype has a count of ten or more. CDR3 coding DNA: TGCAGCGTTGATACAGGCCCCGCGAACACCGGGGAGCTGTTTTTT. It yields the protein CSVDTGPANTGELFF. The chain uses TRBV29-1 and TRBJ2-2; a possible D gene is TRBD1 (5 bases). This CDR3 contains 15 residues. The germline V gene has CDR1 SQVTM and CDR2 ANQGSEA. The V end lost 3 bases, the J end lost 0 bases, and 11 bases lay between the germline ends.

Many counts were recorded for this clonotype. This chain connects TRBV6-2 or TRBV6-3 to TRBJ2-7; tentative D call: TRBD1 (6 bases). V was trimmed by 7 bases and J by 2 bases, leaving 15 bases between them. CDR1 is MNHEY, CDR2 SVGEGT, per germline. This CDR3 has 14 amino acids. The CDR3 here is CASTPSQGTYEQYF. In DNA, the CDR3 is TGTGCCAGCACCCCCTCACAGGGCACCTACGAGCAGTACTTC.

This clonotype was seen repeatedly, ten times or more. A single base separates this from a much larger clone, so it may be a read error. The chain uses TRBV11-2 and TRBJ1-2, with D tentatively TRBD1 (5 bases). This CDR3 region has 14 residues. Germline CDR1 reads SGHAT; CDR2 reads FQNNGV. V was clipped by 5 bases and J by 2 bases, with 12 bases between them. The CDR3 protein is CASSGGGENYGYTF. CDR3 nucleotides: TGTGCCAGCAGCGGCGGGGGGGAAAACTATGGCTACACCTTC.

This clonotype was detected ten times or more. The V and J genes are TRBV9 and TRBJ1-2; 8 bases fit TRBD1. V was pared by 4 bases and J by 4 bases, with 9 bases of the junction left unmatched. CDR1 SGDLS and CDR2 YYNGEE come from the germline V gene. This CDR3 has 15 amino acids. The CDR3 nucleotides are TGTGCCAGCAGCCATCCCTCCGGACAGGGCTATGGCTACACCTTC. It yields the protein CASSHPSGQGYGYTF.

With respect to this clonotype: A much bigger clone sits one base away, suggesting this may be a read error. The rearrangement links TRBV6-5 to TRBJ2-1; 9 bases fit TRBD1. The CDR3 spans 14 residues. Germline-derived CDR1 and CDR2 are MNHEY and SVGAGI. The CDR3 DNA reads as TGTGCCAGCAGCCCCGGGACAGGGTCGGTTGAGCATTTCTTC. Its protein is CASSPGTGSVEHFF.

Only a few counts were recorded for this clonotype. Given a much more abundant clone one base away, this may be a read error. V usage is TRBV6-5 and J usage is TRBJ1-1, with D possibly TRBD1 on 5 matching bases. CDR3 size: 14 residues. The V and J ends lost 4 bases and 5 bases respectively, with 14 bases between them. CDR1 and CDR2 from the germline V gene are MNHEY and SVGAGI. The CDR3, as DNA: TGTGCCAGCAGTTCCGCAGTCCCAGGGACTGAAGCTTTCTTT. The encoded protein is CASSSAVPGTEAFF.